This T cell receptor (beta chain) was observed in a study of blood T cell repertoires in COVID-19. The data were produced by immunoSEQ multiplex PCR, yet TCRdb's version contains in-frame clones alone and is incomplete. The table lists 250,000 to 300,000 clones, roughly 90% of them singletons. This CDR3 spans 17 amino acids. The V gene's germline CDR1 is LGHDT and CDR2 YNNKEL (reference sequence). V lost 3 bases and J 4 bases, leaving 21 bases between the germline ends. The origin of this receptor is a man in his forties with acute or convalescent COVID-19. Sequenced material: peripheral blood. The chain employs TRBV3-1 (or the pseudogene TRBV3-2) and TRBJ1-1; the D gene is possibly TRBD1 (6 bases). Here the CDR3 reads CASSHPRPGEYTTEAFF. The CDR3 nucleotides are TGTGCCAGCAGCCACCCCCGGCCAGGGGAGTACACCACTGAAGCTTTCTTT.